A selection of T cell receptor beta chains follows, all from one sample in a study of tumor and adjacent non-tumor tissue in lung cancer. In TCRdb, the multiplex PCR reads were re-called with MiXCR into one record per CDR3 protein. The data contain fewer than 85,000 distinct CDR3 sequences, 80% of them singletons. Sample: lung tumor tissue. These receptors came from a woman between 45 and 60 years old with non-small cell lung cancer. Both conserved end residues are trimmed from each CDR3.

CDR3aa	v_gene
SVGSSGNAGELF	TRBV29-1
ASTLEGGGSSYNEQF	TRBV11-2
DSRYTDFSGANVLT	TRBV6-5
SARIPGLAGVDNEQF	TRBV20-1
ASSLIRGRTDTQY	TRBV12-3/TRBV12-4
ATRGRGDQESQY	TRBV24-1
ANNQDLYRGDTEAF	TRBV4-1
ASSRMGSEAF	TRBV6-5
AGNMADTQY	TRBV6-5
ASSSYRAERETQY	TRBV6-2/TRBV6-3
CSSLGHYQHF	TRBV11-2
SAKGTSGKESYEQY	TRBV20-1
ASSCWAGEFNQPQY	TRBV6-6
DSSVVGPNQPQH	TRBV6-1
ASSLAQSPPYEQY	TRBV11-2